One and the same sample provided the 8 T cell receptor beta chains below, sequenced in a study of a mutant IDH1 vaccine in newly diagnosed glioma. Their recognized antigens are unknown. This sample's time point: week 11, during vaccination. Vaccination comprised doses that each held 300 ug of mutant IDH1 20-mer peptide, plus topical imiquimod. Sequencing used immunoSEQ multiplex PCR; TCRdb keeps in-frame clones, though not all of them. The sample records tens of thousands of clones, 80% being singletons. The sample here was PBMCs, taken from a glioma patient whose treatment included an IDH1 peptide vaccine. Every receptor here comes from a man aged 45-65 years with glioma.

The count of this clone is one. This chain uses TRBV5-4 with TRBJ2-7; no definite D call. Between the trimmed V and J ends, which lost 1 base and 2 bases, there was a span of 7 bases. The germline V gene encodes CDR1 SGHNT and CDR2 YYREEE (reference sequence). CDR3 length: 13 amino acids. The CDR3 region has the DNA TGTGCCAGCAGCTTGCCAGAGGCCTACGAGCAGTACTTC. Translating gives CASSLPEAYEQYF.

This chain joins TRBV7-9 and TRBJ2-7, with 9 positions matching TRBD1. After removal of 6 bases from V and 3 bases from J, the junction contained 6 bases not matched to a gene. There are 14 residues in the CDR3. Per germline, CDR1 SEHNR and CDR2 FQNEAQ (reference sequence). CDR3 nucleotide sequence: TGTGCCAGCAGTCGTGGGACAGGGAACTACGAGCAGTACTTC. This translates into CASSRGTGNYEQYF.

The chain has TRBV5-1 and TRBJ2-7, with 7 positions matching TRBD2. Germline CDR1 SGHRS, CDR2 YFSETQ. The CDR3 is 16 amino acids. With 1 base clipped from V and 0 bases from J, the junction kept 7 bases outside the gene matches. The CDR3 loop reads CASSLSPAGSSYEQYF. In DNA, the CDR3 is TGCGCCAGCAGCTTGAGCCCAGCGGGGAGCTCCTACGAGCAGTACTTC.

V and J are TRBV6-1 and TRBJ1-1; D uncertain. Trimming shortened V by 6 bases and J by 3 bases, and 11 bases separated the two germline ends. The CDR3 covers 13 residues. The germline gives CDR1 MNHNS, CDR2 SASEGT. The CDR3 sequence is CASRSGGDTEAFF. DNA of the CDR3: TGTGCCAGCAGGTCCGGCGGAGACACTGAAGCTTTCTTT.

V is TRBV5-4 and J is TRBJ2-2, with TRBD2 as a possible D gene (5 bases). Germline CDR1 and CDR2: SGHNT and YYREEE (reference sequence). The V end lost 5 bases, the J end lost 6 bases, and 14 bases lay between the germline ends. The CDR3 spans 14 residues. The CDR3 coding sequence is TGTGCCAGCAGTCGGTCACGGGGTCCCGGGGAGCTGTTTTTT. Residues: CASSRSRGPGELFF.

This clone was counted only a few times. CDR3 residues: CATSRGGVSYEQYF. The CDR3 DNA sequence: TGTGCCACCAGCAGAGGGGGTGTTTCCTACGAGCAGTACTTC. V and J are TRBV15 and TRBJ2-7; D is ambiguous. This CDR3 is 14 amino acids long. V lost 1 base and J lost 1, with 8 bases in between. The germline V gene has CDR1 LNHNV and CDR2 YYDKDF (reference sequence). Combining the CDR3 with reference TRBV15 and TRBJ2-7 gives the whole variable domain DAMVIQNPRYQVTQFGKPVTLSCSQTLNHNVMYWYQQKSSQAPKLLFHYYDKDFNNEADTPDNFQSRRPNTSFCFLDIRSPGLGDTAMYLCATSRGGVSYEQYFGPGTRLTVT.

V gene TRBV2 combines with J gene TRBJ1-2, with 8 bases fitting TRBD1. The CDR3 covers 13 residues. Germline CDR1 is SNHLY and CDR2 is FYNNEI. The ends lost 4 bases at V and 4 bases at J; junction bases unmatched: 2. The DNA for the CDR3 is TGTGCCAGCAGTGCCGGGACAGGCTATGGCTACACCTTC. It yields the protein CASSAGTGYGYTF.

The chain recombines TRBV6-1 with TRBJ2-2; D might be TRBD2 (5 bases). The V end lost 1 base, the J end lost 3 bases, and 18 bases lay between the germline ends. Germline V gene lookup returns CDR1 MNHNS and CDR2 SASEGT. CDR3 size: 18 residues. The CDR3 sequence is CASSEEAWSSVHTGELFF. CDR3 DNA sequence: TGTGCCAGCAGTGAAGAGGCTTGGAGTAGCGTGCACACCGGGGAGCTGTTTTTT.